A single sample gave rise to the 12 T cell receptor beta chains below, sequenced in a study of OX40 agonist ivuxolimab in advanced cancers. Data came from immunoSEQ multiplex PCR; TCRdb stores just in-frame clones and leaves some out. The table shows 75,000 to 100,000 clones, with roughly 90% occurring only once. This sample comprised CD4+ or CD8+ T cells sorted from blood, obtained in a trial of the OX40 agonist ivuxolimab. The receptors here all came from an adult with an advanced solid tumor such as melanoma, head and neck, liver or kidney cancer.

This chain uses TRBV7-2 with TRBJ1-2; D is unclear. Germline CDR1 reads SGHTA; CDR2 reads FQGNSA. The V end lost 5 bases, the J end lost 0 bases, and 10 bases lay between the germline ends. CDR3 length equals 14 residues. The CDR3 is CASSPTPANYGYTF. DNA for the CDR3: TGTGCCAGCAGCCCTACCCCGGCTAACTATGGCTACACCTTC. The whole variable domain, remainder taken from reference TRBV7-2 and TRBJ1-2, is GAGVSQSPSNKVTEKGKDVELRCDPISGHTALYWYRQSLGQGLEFLIYFQGNSAPDKSGLPSDRFSAERTGGSVSTLTIQRTQQEDSAVYLCASSPTPANYGYTFGSGTRLTVV.

V and J are TRBV5-1 and TRBJ2-5, with D possibly matching TRBD2 (5 bases). CDR1 and CDR2 (germline): SGHRS, YFSETQ. The CDR3 is 12 amino acids. Trimming removed 4 bases from V and 5 bases from J, with 9 bases in between. The CDR3 loop is CASSPSMETQYF. The CDR3 bases are TGCGCCAGCAGCCCTAGCATGGAGACCCAGTACTTC.

The CDR3 sequence: CASSIQDRANVLTF. The CDR3 nucleotides read TGTGCCAGTAGTATTCAGGACAGGGCCAACGTCCTGACTTTC. The genes are TRBV19 and TRBJ2-6; tentative D call: TRBD1 (5 bases). CDR1 and CDR2 (germline): LNHDA, SQIVND (reference sequence). With 3 bases removed from V and 5 bases from J, the gap between germline ends came to 8 bases. The CDR3 contains 14 residues.

The chain is built from TRBV5-8 and TRBJ1-1; D perhaps matches TRBD1 (6 bases). This CDR3 comprises 15 residues. CDR1 and CDR2 (germline): SGHTS, YDEGEE. V shed 7 bases and J shed 3 bases, with 19 bases lying between them. DNA of the CDR3: TGTGCCAGCTCACGGGGAGGCCAGGGGTACACTGAAGCTTTCTTT. This encodes CASSRGGQGYTEAFF.

The gene calls are TRBV5-1 and TRBJ1-4; D is unresolved. Germline CDR1 is SGHRS and CDR2 is YFSETQ. The CDR3 totals 15 residues. V lost 0 bases to trimming and J lost 3 bases, with 9 bases between them. CDR3 sequence (DNA): TGCGCCAGCAGCTTGGGGGCCAGTCCTAATGAAAAACTGTTTTTT. It codes for CASSLGASPNEKLFF.

The gene calls are TRBV28 and TRBJ2-3, with D perhaps assigned TRBD1 or TRBD2 (5 bases each). The germline V and J ends were trimmed by 4 bases and 2 bases, with 13 bases remaining between them. The CDR3 covers 15 residues. Germline V CDR1 and CDR2: MDHEN, SYDVKM. CDR3 in DNA: TGTGCCAGCAGTTCTACCTGGGACCCCACAGATACGCAGTATTTT. Protein product: CASSSTWDPTDTQYF.

The gene calls are TRBV15 and TRBJ1-1, with 7 nucleotides matching TRBD1. J was trimmed by 4 bases and V by 1 base; bases with no gene match: 6. Per germline, CDR1 LNHNV and CDR2 YYDKDF (reference sequence). This CDR3 has 15 residues. The DNA of the CDR3 is TGTGCCACCAGCAGAGTGACAGGGTCGGTCACTGAAGCTTTCTTT. This sequence encodes CATSRVTGSVTEAFF.

The V gene is TRBV12-5, the J gene TRBJ1-5; D remains unclear. With 7 bases removed from V and 1 base from J, the gap between germline ends came to 8 bases. CDR1 LGHNT and CDR2 FRNRAP come from the germline V gene. The CDR3 loop spans 13 amino acids. This CDR3 reads CASASSSNQPQHF. The CDR3 DNA follows: TGTGCTAGTGCCAGTAGCAGCAATCAGCCCCAGCATTTT. Full variable domain (remainder filled in from reference TRBV12-5 and TRBJ1-5): DARVTQTPRHKVTEMGQEVTMRCQPILGHNTVFWYRQTMMQGLELLAYFRNRAPLDDSGMPKDRFSAEMPDATLATLKIQPSEPRDSAVYFCASASSSNQPQHFGDGTRLSIL.

The chain uses TRBV4-1 and TRBJ2-1; no firm D call. The CDR3 totals 14 residues. Germline V gene data show CDR1 as MGHRA and CDR2 as YSYEKL. The germline V and J ends were trimmed by 1 base and 8 bases, with 12 bases remaining between them. DNA for the CDR3: TGCGCCAGCAGCCAAGTGGAGCAGGTGGATGAGCAGTTCTTC. As protein: CASSQVEQVDEQFF.

V usage is TRBV5-6 and J usage is TRBJ2-5; the match to TRBD1 covers 7 bases. After removal of 0 bases from V and 3 bases from J, the junction contained 8 bases not matched to a gene. Germline loops: CDR1 SGHDT, CDR2 YYEEEE. The CDR3 loop spans 16 amino acids. The CDR3 coding sequence is TGTGCCAGCAGCTTGGGAGGGGGACAGAGGGAAGAGACCCAGTACTTC. Its protein product is CASSLGGGQREETQYF.

This clone was seen only once. This chain connects TRBV6-5 to TRBJ2-5; tentative D call: TRBD1 (6 bases). V dropped 6 bases and J dropped 4 bases, with 15 bases sitting between them. This CDR3 region has 14 residues. Germline lookup yields CDR1 MNHEY and CDR2 SVGAGI. The CDR3 loop reads CASRKQGGGETQYF. For the CDR3, the DNA is TGTGCCAGCAGAAAACAGGGTGGGGGAGAGACCCAGTACTTC.

Only one count was recorded for this clone. The V and J genes are TRBV6-1 and TRBJ1-3, with D perhaps TRBD1 (5 bases). The CDR3 runs 15 residues. V lost 10 bases, J lost 0 bases, and 16 bases lay in between. CDR1 is MNHNS and CDR2 is SASEGT in the germline V gene. CDR3 in amino acids: CAISRPGFSGNTIYF. CDR3 nucleotides: TGTGCCATCTCCCGCCCAGGGTTCTCTGGAAACACCATATATTTT.